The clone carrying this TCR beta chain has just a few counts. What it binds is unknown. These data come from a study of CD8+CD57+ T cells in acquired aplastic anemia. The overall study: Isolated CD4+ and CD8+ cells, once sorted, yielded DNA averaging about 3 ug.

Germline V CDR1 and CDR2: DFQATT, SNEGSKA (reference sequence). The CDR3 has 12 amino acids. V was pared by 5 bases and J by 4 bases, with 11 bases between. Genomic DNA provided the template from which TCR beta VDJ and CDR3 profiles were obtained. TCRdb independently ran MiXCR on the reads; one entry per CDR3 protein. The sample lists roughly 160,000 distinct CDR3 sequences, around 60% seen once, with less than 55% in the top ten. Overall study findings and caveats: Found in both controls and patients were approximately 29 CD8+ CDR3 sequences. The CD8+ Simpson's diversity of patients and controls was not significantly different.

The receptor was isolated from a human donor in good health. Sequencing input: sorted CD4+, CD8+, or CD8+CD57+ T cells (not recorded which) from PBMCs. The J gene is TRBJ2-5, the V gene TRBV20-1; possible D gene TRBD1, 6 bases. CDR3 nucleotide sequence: TGCAGTGCTCCGGGACAAGGAGAGACCCAGTACTTC. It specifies CSAPGQGETQYF.